This TCR beta chain emerged from a study of siplizumab effects on memory and regulatory T cells (dated by TCRdb to the late 2010s). Some background on the complete study: The effect of the anti-CD2 antibody siplizumab on alloreactive T-cell subsets was examined in allogeneic mixed lymphocyte reactions constructed from human PBMCs.

Libraries were prepared through the immunoSEQ multiplex PCR assay. The deep sequencing platform assayed about 91,000 TCR templates per sample. Genomic DNA extracted from sorted T cells was the material used for TCRbeta CDR3 sequencing. On the authors' methods: Clonal analysis of TCRbeta CDR3 data was done in the R programming language. Alloreactive CD4+ and CD8+ clones were defined by comparing unstimulated samples with post-reaction CFSE-low samples. By matching sequences to the repertoires of sorted unstimulated Treg and non-Treg cells, each alloreactive CD4+ clone was assigned a regulatory or non-regulatory origin. What TCRdb holds here is the immuneACCESS table cut down to in-frame rearrangements. Part of the clones is not present; checked against another copy, under half of the missing clones reflect an unresolved V gene, and the others are unexplained. Clonal size and the V and J genes are those of that table, whereas D and trimming came from the DNA. This sample lists approximately 97,000 clones; 90% to 95% were detected once. The ten largest clones take up roughly 1.1% of the sample.

Sorted unstimulated T cells and proliferating T cells recovered from mixed lymphocyte reactions underwent TCRbeta CDR3 sequencing. Fresh whole blood from fewer than 11 HLA-typed healthy donors was used to isolate PBMCs. A distance of 15 bases separates the germline ends of V and J, which lose 2 bases and 0 bases respectively. The CDR3 sequence holds 17 residues, the cysteine and phenylalanine included. Of all the DNA, just the CDR3 is kept, 51 bases in frame from base 1. CDR1 SEHNR and CDR2 FQNEAQ were looked up in the germline V gene (reference sequence). What the study reported, not specific to this receptor: Compared with memory T cells, unstimulated naive T cells appeared more diverse, and naive cells seemed to make a substantial contribution to the alloresponse. The cumulative frequency of alloreactive sequences that could be traced back to unstimulated CD4+ memory T cells was significantly reduced by siplizumab. Because sequences at frequencies below about 10^-5 were poorly captured, only a minor fraction of alloreactive clones could be mapped back to unstimulated subsets. In reactions with siplizumab, an average of 68.8% of mappable alloreactive CD4+ clones were Treg-derived, compared with roughly 26% in control reactions. For roughly 75-97% of proliferating CD4+ or CD8+ clones, no naive or memory phenotype could be assigned. No functional confirmation was obtained for the suppressive function of proliferating Tregs from siplizumab cultures.

Note on this clone: The clone's antigen remains unknown. Base qualities are missing; no much larger clone stands one base away.

This TCR came from a human donor in good health. The receptor chain draws on TRBV7-9 and TRBJ2-3; the D gene cannot be resolved reliably. Input material: CD4+ T cells sorted from blood. The nucleotide sequence is given as TGTGCCAGCAGCTTATTACCCACAATTGTCAGCACAGATACGCAGTATTTT. It codes for CASSLLPTIVSTDTQYF.